Shown below are 5 T cell receptor beta chains from a single sample sequenced in a study of blood T cell repertoires in COVID-19. Repertoires were generated with immunoSEQ multiplex PCR, while TCRdb's copy carries only in-frame clones and drops some. The table has about 89,000 clones, approximately 82% seen once; the top ten hold over 9.5%. The sequenced sample consisted of peripheral blood. Receptors originate from a man in his 70s with acute or convalescent COVID-19.

The chain combines TRBV27 with TRBJ1-3; D not resolved. The CDR3 has 15 residues. V lost 2 bases and J 0 bases, leaving 8 bases between the germline ends. Per the germline V gene, CDR1 is MNHEY and CDR2 is SMNVEV (reference sequence). The CDR3: CASSLGPISGNTIYF. CDR3 DNA sequence: TGTGCCAGCAGTTTAGGGCCGATCTCTGGAAACACCATATATTTT.

This clone showed up just a few times. The chain combines TRBV5-5 with TRBJ1-2; 9 nucleotides line up with TRBD1. The length of the CDR3 is 14 residues. The germline V gene has CDR1 SGHKS and CDR2 YYEKEE (reference sequence). J was trimmed by 7 bases and V by 0 bases; bases with no gene match: 4. CDR3: CASSLDRGQGGYTF. CDR3 nucleotides: TGTGCCAGCAGCTTGGACAGGGGGCAGGGTGGCTACACCTTC.

The count of this clone is one. This chain links TRBV10-2 with TRBJ2-3; tentative D call: TRBD2 (7 bases). Between the trimmed V and J ends, which lost 2 bases and 2 bases, there was a span of 17 bases. CDR1 and CDR2 from the germline V gene are WSHSY and SAAADI. The CDR3 has 17 amino acids. The CDR3 DNA reads TGCGCCAGCAGTGAGGGGGGGCGGGGGTCATACACAGATACGCAGTATTTT. As protein: CASSEGGRGSYTDTQYF.

V gene TRBV15 combines with J gene TRBJ2-6; the D is unclear. The CDR3 is 16 residues long. The V and J ends lost 0 bases and 0 bases respectively, with 6 bases between them. CDR1 and CDR2 (germline): LNHNV, YYDKDF (reference sequence). The CDR3 DNA reads TGTGCCACCAGCAGAGATCAGAACTCTGGGGCCAACGTCCTGACTTTC. It codes for CATSRDQNSGANVLTF.

This rearrangement joins TRBV4-1 to TRBJ2-1; D unclear. Germline V CDR1 and CDR2: MGHRA, YSYEKL. CDR3 length: 16 amino acids. The V end lost 1 base, the J end lost 2 bases, and 12 bases lay between the germline ends. Here the CDR3 DNA reads TGCGCCAGCAGCCAAGTCAGAATTGTACCCTACAATGAGCAGTTCTTC. Amino acid sequence: CASSQVRIVPYNEQFF.